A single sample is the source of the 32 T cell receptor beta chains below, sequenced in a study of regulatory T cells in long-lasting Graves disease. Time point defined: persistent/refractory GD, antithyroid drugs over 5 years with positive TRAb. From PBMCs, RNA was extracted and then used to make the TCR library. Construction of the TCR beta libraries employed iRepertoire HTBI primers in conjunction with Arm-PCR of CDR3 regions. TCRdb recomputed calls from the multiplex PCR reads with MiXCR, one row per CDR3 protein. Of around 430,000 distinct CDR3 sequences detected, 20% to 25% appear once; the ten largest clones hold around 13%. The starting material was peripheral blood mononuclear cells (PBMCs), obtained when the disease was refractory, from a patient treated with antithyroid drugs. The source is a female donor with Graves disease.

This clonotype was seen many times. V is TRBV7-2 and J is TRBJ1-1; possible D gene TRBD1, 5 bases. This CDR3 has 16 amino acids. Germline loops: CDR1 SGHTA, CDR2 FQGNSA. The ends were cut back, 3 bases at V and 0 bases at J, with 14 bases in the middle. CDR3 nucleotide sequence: TGTGCCAGCAGCTTGGGGAGGGGAAGGTTGAACACTGAAGCTTTCTTT. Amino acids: CASSLGRGRLNTEAFF.

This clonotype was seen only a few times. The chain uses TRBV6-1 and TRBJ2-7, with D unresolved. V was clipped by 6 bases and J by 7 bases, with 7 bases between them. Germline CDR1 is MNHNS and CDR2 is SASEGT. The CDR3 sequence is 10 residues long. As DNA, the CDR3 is TGTGCCAGCAGAATGGGTGAGCAGTACTTC. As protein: CASRMGEQYF.

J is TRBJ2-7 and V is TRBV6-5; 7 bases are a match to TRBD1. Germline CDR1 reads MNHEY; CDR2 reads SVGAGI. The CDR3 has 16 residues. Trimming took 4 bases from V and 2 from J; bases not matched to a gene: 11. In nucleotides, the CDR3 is TGTGCCAGCAGTTCCGGGGACAGCTTTTTTACCTACGAGCAGTACTTC. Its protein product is CASSSGDSFFTYEQYF.

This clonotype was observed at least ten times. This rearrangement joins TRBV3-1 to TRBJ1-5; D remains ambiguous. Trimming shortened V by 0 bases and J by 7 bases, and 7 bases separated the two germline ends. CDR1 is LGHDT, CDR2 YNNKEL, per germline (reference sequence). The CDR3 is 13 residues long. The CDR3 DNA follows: TGTGCCAGCAGCCAAGAGGCGGGACAGCCCCAGCATTTT. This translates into CASSQEAGQPQHF.

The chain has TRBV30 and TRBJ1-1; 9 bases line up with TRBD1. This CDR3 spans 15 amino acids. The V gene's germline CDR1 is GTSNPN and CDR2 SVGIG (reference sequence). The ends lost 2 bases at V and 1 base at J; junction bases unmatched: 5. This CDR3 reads CAWSTKQGANTEAFF. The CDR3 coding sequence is TGTGCCTGGAGTACAAAACAGGGGGCGAACACTGAAGCTTTCTTT.

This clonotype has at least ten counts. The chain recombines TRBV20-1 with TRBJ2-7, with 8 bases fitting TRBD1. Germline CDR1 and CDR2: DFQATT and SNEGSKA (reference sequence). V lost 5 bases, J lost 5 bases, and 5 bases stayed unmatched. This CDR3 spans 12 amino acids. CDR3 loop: CSAQDRDDEQYF. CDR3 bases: TGCAGTGCTCAGGACAGGGACGACGAGCAGTACTTC.

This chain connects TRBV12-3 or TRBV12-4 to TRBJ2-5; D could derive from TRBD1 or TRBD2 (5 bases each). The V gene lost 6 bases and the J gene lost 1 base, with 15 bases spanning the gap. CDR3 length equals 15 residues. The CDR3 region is CASSVALGVQETQYF. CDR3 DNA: TGTGCCAGCAGCGTAGCTTTGGGGGTCCAAGAGACCCAGTACTTC.

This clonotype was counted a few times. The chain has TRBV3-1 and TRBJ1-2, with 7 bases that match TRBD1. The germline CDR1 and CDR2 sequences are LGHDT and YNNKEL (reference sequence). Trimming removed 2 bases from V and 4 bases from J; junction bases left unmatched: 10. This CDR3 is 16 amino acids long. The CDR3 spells CASSQRQGQVRYGYTF. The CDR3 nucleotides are TGTGCCAGCAGCCAACGACAGGGCCAGGTCCGCTATGGCTACACCTTC.

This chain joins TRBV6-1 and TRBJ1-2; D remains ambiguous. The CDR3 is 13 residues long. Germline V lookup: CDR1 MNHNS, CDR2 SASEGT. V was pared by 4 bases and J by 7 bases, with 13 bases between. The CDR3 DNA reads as TGTGCCAGCAGTGGAAGTAGCGGTTCTGGCTACACCTTC. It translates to CASSGSSGSGYTF.

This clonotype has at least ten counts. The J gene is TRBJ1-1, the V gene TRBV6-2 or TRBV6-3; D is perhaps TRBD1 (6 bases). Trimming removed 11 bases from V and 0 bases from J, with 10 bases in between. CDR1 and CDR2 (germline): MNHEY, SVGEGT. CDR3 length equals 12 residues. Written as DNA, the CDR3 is TGTGCCGGGGACACCGTGAACACTGAAGCTTTCTTT. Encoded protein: CAGDTVNTEAFF.

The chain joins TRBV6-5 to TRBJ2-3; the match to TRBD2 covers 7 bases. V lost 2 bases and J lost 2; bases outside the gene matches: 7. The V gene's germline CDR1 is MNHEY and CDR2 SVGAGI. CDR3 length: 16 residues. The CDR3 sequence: CASSYGWDYLTDTQYF. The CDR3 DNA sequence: TGTGCCAGCAGTTACGGATGGGACTACCTCACAGATACGCAGTATTTT.

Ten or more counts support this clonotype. The CDR3: CASSLSSGVGIEKLFF. CDR3 coding DNA: TGTGCCAGCAGCCTCAGTTCGGGGGTAGGAATTGAAAAACTGTTTTTT. The chain carries TRBV2 and TRBJ1-4; D perhaps matches TRBD1 (5 bases). Trimming left V 6 bases short and J 7 bases short, with 21 bases between. The germline V gene has CDR1 SNHLY and CDR2 FYNNEI. The CDR3 runs to 16 residues.

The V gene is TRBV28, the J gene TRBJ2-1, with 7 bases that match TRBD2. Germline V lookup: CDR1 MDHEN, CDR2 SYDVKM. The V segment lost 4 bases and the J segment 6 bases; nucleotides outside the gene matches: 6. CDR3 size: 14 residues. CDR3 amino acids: CASSSASGVNEQFF. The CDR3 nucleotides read TGTGCCAGCAGTTCTGCCAGCGGGGTCAATGAGCAGTTCTTC.

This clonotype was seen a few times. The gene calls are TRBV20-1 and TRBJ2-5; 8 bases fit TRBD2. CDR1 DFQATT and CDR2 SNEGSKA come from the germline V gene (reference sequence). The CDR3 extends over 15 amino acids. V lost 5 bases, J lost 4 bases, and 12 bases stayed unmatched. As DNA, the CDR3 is TGCAGTGCTCCAGCTAGGACCGGGGGGGGAGAGACCCAGTACTTC. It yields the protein CSAPARTGGGETQYF.

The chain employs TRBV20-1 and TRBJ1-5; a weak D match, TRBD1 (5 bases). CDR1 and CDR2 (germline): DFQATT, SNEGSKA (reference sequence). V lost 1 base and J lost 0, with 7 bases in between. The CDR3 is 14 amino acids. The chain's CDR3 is CSARGGDSNQPQHF. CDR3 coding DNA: TGCAGTGCTAGAGGAGGGGATAGCAATCAGCCCCAGCATTTT.

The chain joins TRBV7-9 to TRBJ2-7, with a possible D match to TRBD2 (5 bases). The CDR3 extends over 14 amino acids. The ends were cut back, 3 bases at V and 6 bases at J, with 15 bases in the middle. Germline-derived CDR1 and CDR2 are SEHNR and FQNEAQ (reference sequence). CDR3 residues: CASSFPSEATEQYF. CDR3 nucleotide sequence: TGTGCCAGCAGCTTCCCGTCGGAGGCGACCGAGCAGTACTTC.

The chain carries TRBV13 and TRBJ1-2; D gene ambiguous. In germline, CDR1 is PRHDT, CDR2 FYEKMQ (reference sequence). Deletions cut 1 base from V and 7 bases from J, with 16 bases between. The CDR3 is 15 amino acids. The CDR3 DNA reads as TGTGCCAGCAGCTTAGCGGCAGCTCCTGTCTTTGGCTACACCTTC. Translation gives CASSLAAAPVFGYTF.

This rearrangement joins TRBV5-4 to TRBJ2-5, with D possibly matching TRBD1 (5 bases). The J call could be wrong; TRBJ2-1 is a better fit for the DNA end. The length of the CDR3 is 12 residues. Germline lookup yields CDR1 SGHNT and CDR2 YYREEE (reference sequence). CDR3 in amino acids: CASSLRGVEQFF. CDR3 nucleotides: TGTGCCAGCAGCTTGAGGGGTGTTGAGCAGTTCTTC.

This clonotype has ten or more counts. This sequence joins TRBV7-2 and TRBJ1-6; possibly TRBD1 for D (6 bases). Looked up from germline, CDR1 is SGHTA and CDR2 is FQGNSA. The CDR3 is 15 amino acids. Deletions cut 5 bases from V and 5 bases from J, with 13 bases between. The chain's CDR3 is CASSLDRTNNSPLHF. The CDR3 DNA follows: TGTGCCAGCAGCCTCGACAGGACCAATAATTCACCCCTCCACTTT.

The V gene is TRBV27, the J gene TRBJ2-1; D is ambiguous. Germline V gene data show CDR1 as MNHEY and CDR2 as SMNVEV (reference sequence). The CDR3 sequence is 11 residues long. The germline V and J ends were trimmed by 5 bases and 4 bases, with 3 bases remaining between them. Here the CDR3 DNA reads TGTGCCAGCAGTGGTTACAATGAGCAGTTCTTC. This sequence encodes CASSGYNEQFF.

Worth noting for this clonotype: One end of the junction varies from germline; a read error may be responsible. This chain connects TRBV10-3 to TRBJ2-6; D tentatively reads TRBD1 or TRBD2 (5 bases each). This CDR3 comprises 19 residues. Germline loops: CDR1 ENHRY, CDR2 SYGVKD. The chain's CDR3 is CTISGPGAGSVSGANVLTF. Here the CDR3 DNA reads TGTACCATCAGTGGGCCCGGGGCAGGGAGCGTCTCTGGGGCCAACGTCCTGACTTTC.

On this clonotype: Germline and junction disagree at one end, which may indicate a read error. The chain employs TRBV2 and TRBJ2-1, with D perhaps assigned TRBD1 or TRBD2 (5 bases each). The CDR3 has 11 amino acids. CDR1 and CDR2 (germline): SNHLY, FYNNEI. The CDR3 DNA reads TGTGCCAGCAGTGAACCAGCGGTGCAGGGCTTC. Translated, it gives CASSEPAVQGF.

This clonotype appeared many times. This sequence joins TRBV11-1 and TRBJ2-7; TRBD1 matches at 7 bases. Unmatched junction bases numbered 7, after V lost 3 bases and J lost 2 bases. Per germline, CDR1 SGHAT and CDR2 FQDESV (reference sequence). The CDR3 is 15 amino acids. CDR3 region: CASSLHFGQAYEQYF. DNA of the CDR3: TGTGCCAGCAGCTTGCACTTTGGACAGGCCTACGAGCAGTACTTC.

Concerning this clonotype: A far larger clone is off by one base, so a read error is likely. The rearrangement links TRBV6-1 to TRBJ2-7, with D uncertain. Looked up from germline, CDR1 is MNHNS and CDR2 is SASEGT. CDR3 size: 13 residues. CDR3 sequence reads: CASSYQALTEQHF. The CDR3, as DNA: TGTGCCAGCAGTTACCAGGCCCTCACGGAGCAGCACTTC.

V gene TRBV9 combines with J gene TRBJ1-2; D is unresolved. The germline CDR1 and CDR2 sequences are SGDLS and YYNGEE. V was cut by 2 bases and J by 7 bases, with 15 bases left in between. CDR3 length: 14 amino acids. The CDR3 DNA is TGTGCCAGCAGCGTCCAATCAACAGAATCTGGCTACACCTTC. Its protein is CASSVQSTESGYTF.

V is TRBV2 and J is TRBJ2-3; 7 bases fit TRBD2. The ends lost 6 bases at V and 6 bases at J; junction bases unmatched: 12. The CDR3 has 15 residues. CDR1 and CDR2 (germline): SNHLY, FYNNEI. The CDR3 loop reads CASSFPGTTSDTQYF. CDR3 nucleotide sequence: TGTGCCAGCAGCTTCCCCGGGACTACCTCTGATACGCAGTATTTT.

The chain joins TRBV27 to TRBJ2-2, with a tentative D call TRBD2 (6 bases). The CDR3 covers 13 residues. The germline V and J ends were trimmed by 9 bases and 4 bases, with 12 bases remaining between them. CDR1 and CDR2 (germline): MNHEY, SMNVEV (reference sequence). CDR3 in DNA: TGTGCCAGTAGCGGACACCCCACCGGGGAGCTGTTTTTT. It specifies CASSGHPTGELFF.

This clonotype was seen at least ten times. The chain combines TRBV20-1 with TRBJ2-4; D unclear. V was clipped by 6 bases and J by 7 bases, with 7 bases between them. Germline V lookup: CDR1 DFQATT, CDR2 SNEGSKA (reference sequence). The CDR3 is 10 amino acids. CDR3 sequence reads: CSALKNIQYF. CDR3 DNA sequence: TGCAGTGCCCTCAAGAACATTCAGTACTTC.

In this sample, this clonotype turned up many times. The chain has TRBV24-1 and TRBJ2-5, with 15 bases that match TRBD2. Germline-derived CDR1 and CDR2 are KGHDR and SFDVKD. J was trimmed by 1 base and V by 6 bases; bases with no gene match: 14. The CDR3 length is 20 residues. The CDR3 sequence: CATSPLSGTSGRPPQETQYF. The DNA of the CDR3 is TGTGCCACCAGTCCCCTCTCCGGGACTAGCGGGAGGCCCCCCCAAGAGACCCAGTACTTC.

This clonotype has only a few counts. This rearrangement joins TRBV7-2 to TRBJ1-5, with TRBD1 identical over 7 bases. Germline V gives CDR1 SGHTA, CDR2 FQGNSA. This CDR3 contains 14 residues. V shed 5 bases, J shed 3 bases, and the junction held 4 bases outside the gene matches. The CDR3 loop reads CASSRGTVNQPQHF. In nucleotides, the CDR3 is TGTGCCAGCAGCAGAGGGACAGTCAATCAGCCCCAGCATTTT.

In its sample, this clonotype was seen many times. The CDR3 nucleotides are TGTGCCAGCAGTTCAGCTGGGCATTTTGGCTACACCTTC. Amino acid sequence: CASSSAGHFGYTF. The chain employs TRBV6-9 and TRBJ1-2; D remains ambiguous. V was pared by 4 bases and J by 7 bases, with 13 bases between. Germline V lookup: CDR1 MNHGY, CDR2 SVAAGI. This CDR3 has 13 amino acids.

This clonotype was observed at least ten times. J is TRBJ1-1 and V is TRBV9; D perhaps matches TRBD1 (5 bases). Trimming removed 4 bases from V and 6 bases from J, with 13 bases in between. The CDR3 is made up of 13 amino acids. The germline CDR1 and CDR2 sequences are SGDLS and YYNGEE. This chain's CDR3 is CASSIDKGAEAFF. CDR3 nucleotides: TGTGCCAGCAGCATCGATAAAGGGGCTGAAGCTTTCTTT. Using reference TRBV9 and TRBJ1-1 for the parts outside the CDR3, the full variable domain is DSGVTQTPKHLITATGQRVTLRCSPRSGDLSVYWYQQSLDQGLQFLIQYYNGEERAKGNILERFSAQQFPDLHSELNLSSLELGDSALYFCASSIDKGAEAFFGQGTRLTVV.